This TCR beta chain emerged from a study of regulatory T cells in long-lasting Graves disease. The time point here: persistent/refractory GD, antithyroid drugs over 5 years with positive TRAb. PBMC RNA was the source of the TCR library. By American Thyroid Association guidelines, Graves' disease was diagnosed in the cohort. Germline CDR1 and CDR2: SGHRS and YFSETQ. Trimming cost V 4 bases and J 3 bases, with 13 bases left between them. This CDR3 comprises 15 residues. This clonotype showed up just a few times. CDR3 regions were amplified by Arm-PCR using iRepertoire HTBI primers to build TCR beta libraries. In the authors' methods: From all samples, identification returned some 15 TRBJ and approximately 63 TRBV segments. TCRdb called the multiplex PCR reads again in MiXCR, with one record for every CDR3 protein. The V and J calls follow TCRdb's processing rather than the paper's. The sample carries approximately 470,000 distinct CDR3 sequences, around 21% recorded once.

The chain uses TRBV5-1 and TRBJ1-4, with D maybe TRBD1 (5 bases). The source of this sequence is a female donor with Graves disease. The source was peripheral blood mononuclear cells (PBMCs), collected when the disease was refractory, from a patient treated with antithyroid drugs. CDR3 sequence: CASSPWGGPNEKLFF. CDR3 nucleotides: TGCGCCAGCAGCCCCTGGGGGGGACCTAATGAAAAACTGTTTTTT.